This T cell receptor beta chain comes out of a study of technical replicates of blood from a few donors. The repertoire was sequenced with immunoSEQ multiplex PCR; TCRdb's copy has only in-frame clones and lacks some. The table has approximately 70,000 clones, 80% to 95% seen once. Germline V gene sequence: CDR1 SGHTS, CDR2 YDEGEE. The CDR3 runs 14 residues. J gave up 4 bases and V 4 bases, and 6 bases lay outside the gene matches. This chain links TRBV5-8 with TRBJ2-3, with 7 bases aligning to TRBD1. The sequencing sample was made of T cells isolated from PBMCs. The TCR sequence derives from a human donor in good health. The CDR3 coding sequence is TGTGCCAGCAGCCCAGGACAGGTGTCAGATACGCAGTATTTT. Translating gives CASSPGQVSDTQYF.